The T cell receptor beta chain described here comes from a study of cytomegalovirus exposure and HLA in healthy donors. Study-wide results and limits: The study recorded around 160 TCR beta chains that were cytomegalovirus-associated. One variant, a missense change in DCLRE1C, was linked in a later analysis to TCR beta V- and J-gene trimming. There were some public TCRs occurring in many donors, but most TCR sequences were rare. Reported results showed that the classifier diagnosed cytomegalovirus status with high specificity and sensitivity.

The CDR3 is 16 residues long. V was shortened by 0 bases and J by 3 bases, with 15 bases between the two germline ends. Germline CDR1 and CDR2: MGHRA and YSYEKL. Points on this clone: The antigen remains unidentified.

In the PCR, 60 Vbeta and 13 Jbeta primers were used. Produced via immunoSEQ multiplex PCR; TCRdb's table is partial and in-frame only. The sample shows approximately 200,000 clones, 60% to 85% of them seen only once. Sample: PBMCs. The chain joins TRBV4-1 to TRBJ2-7; possible D gene TRBD1, 5 bases. The clonotype comes from a man in his forties in good health and CMV-seronegative. CDR3 protein: CASSQDIQVKLYEQYF. The CDR3 DNA is TGCGCCAGCAGCCAAGATATACAGGTTAAACTCTACGAGCAGTACTTC.